A selection of T cell receptor beta chains follows, all from one sample in a study of shared clonotypes between healthy human individuals. TCRdb keeps only in-frame clones here, not all; method: immunoSEQ multiplex PCR. The sample lists some 1 million clones, approximately 68% seen once, with over 1.3% in the top ten. Sequencing input: memory CD4+ T cells sorted from blood. Receptors originate from a man between 18 and 35 years old in good health. Each CDR3 is given with its conserved first and last residue. Fields, in order: J gene, D gene, clone size, V gene, CDR3 DNA, CDR3 protein. D genes are given only for firm matches. Clone size, where shown, is once, few, many, or a class for clones that have expanded.

J: TRBJ2-3
D: NA
size: NA
V: TRBV6-5
DNA: TGTGCCAGCAGTTTGGCCTGGGGAATCACAGATACGCAGTATTTT
CDR3: CASSLAWGITDTQYF

J: TRBJ2-7
D: NA
size: NA
V: TRBV5-1
DNA: TGCGCCAGCAGCTTCAACACCGGGACTCGATTCTTC
CDR3: CASSFNTGTRFF

J: TRBJ1-3
D: NA
size: NA
V: TRBV5-4
DNA: TGTGCCAGCAGCGCAGCCGGGACACGGACCACGTCTGGAAACACCATATATTTT
CDR3: CASSAAGTRTTSGNTIYF

J: TRBJ2-5
D: NA
size: once
V: TRBV5-1
DNA: TGCGCCAGCAGCCCCCTCGCGCAGGGTGAGACCCAGTACTTC
CDR3: CASSPLAQGETQYF

J: TRBJ2-3
D: TRBD2
size: NA
V: TRBV11-2
DNA: TGTGCCAGCAGCTTCTTTACTAGCGGGAGGGGTGATACGCAGTATTTT
CDR3: CASSFFTSGRGDTQYF

J: TRBJ2-7
D: NA
size: NA
V: TRBV29-1
DNA: TGCAGCGTTGATATTAGGGCAGGGCCCTCCTACGAGCAGTACTTC
CDR3: CSVDIRAGPSYEQYF

J: TRBJ1-5
D: NA
size: NA
V: TRBV21-1
DNA: TGTGCCAGCAGCAAAAACGAGAACCCTCTTAGCAATCAGCCCCAGCATTTT
CDR3: CASSKNENPLSNQPQHF

J: TRBJ2-3
D: NA
size: NA
V: TRBV6-6
DNA: TGTGCCAGCAGTTACGGCAGGAGGGGCACAGATACGCAGTATTTT
CDR3: CASSYGRRGTDTQYF

J: TRBJ1-1
D: NA
size: few
V: TRBV7-9
DNA: TGTGCCAGCAGCTATTCCAGTAACACTGAAGCTTTCTTT
CDR3: CASSYSSNTEAFF

J: TRBJ1-2
D: NA
size: NA
V: TRBV19
DNA: TGTGCCAGTAACGCACAGGGAGGCTACACCTTC
CDR3: CASNAQGGYTF

J: TRBJ1-3
D: TRBD1
size: NA
V: TRBV18
DNA: TGTGCCAGCTCAGCTGAGGGGGCGAAAGGAAACACCATATATTTT
CDR3: CASSAEGAKGNTIYF

J: TRBJ2-3
D: TRBD1
size: NA
V: TRBV5-4
DNA: TGTGCCAGCAGCTTGGTTGCAGGGGGTACAGATACGCAGTATTTT
CDR3: CASSLVAGGTDTQYF

J: TRBJ1-5
D: NA
size: NA
V: TRBV15
DNA: TGTGCCACCAGCTCGGACGGCAGGGATAATCAGCCCCAGCATTTT
CDR3: CATSSDGRDNQPQHF

J: TRBJ2-3
D: NA
size: few
V: TRBV27
DNA: TGTGCCAGCAGTTTAGCTGGTACGCAGTATTTT
CDR3: CASSLAGTQYF

J: TRBJ2-5
D: TRBD2
size: few
V: TRBV4-3
DNA: TGCGCCAGCAGCCAAGGACTAGCGGTAGGAGAGACCCAGTACTTC
CDR3: CASSQGLAVGETQYF

J: TRBJ1-6
D: TRBD1
size: NA
V: TRBV23-1
DNA: TGCGCCACCTTGGGACAGCCAAGCTCCTATAATTCACCCCTCCACTTT
CDR3: CATLGQPSSYNSPLHF

J: TRBJ2-5
D: TRBD1
size: few
V: TRBV5-1
DNA: TGCGCCAGCAGCAAGGGACAGGGAGTTGGGGCGGTTCAAGAGACCCAGTACTTC
CDR3: CASSKGQGVGAVQETQYF

J: TRBJ2-7
D: NA
size: NA
V: TRBV13
DNA: TGTGCCAGCAGCTTAGATAGGGGGGCCCTCCCCTACGAGCAGTACTTC
CDR3: CASSLDRGALPYEQYF

J: TRBJ2-1
D: TRBD1
size: NA
V: TRBV2
DNA: TGTGCCAGCATGGGACAGGGGGCTGGTGAGCAGTTCTTC
CDR3: CASMGQGAGEQFF

J: TRBJ2-3
D: NA
size: once
V: TRBV27
DNA: TGTGCCAGCAGACGCCTGGGGATGGGCACAGATACGCAGTATTTT
CDR3: CASRRLGMGTDTQYF

J: TRBJ2-3
D: TRBD1
size: NA
V: TRBV6-1
DNA: TGTGCCAGCGCGAGGACAGGGGTAACAGATACGCAGTATTTT
CDR3: CASARTGVTDTQYF

J: TRBJ1-3
D: TRBD1
size: NA
V: TRBV6-5
DNA: TGTGCCAGCAGGAGGGGACAGGCTGGAAACACCATATATTTT
CDR3: CASRRGQAGNTIYF

J: TRBJ2-2
D: NA
size: NA
V: TRBV5-6
DNA: TGTGCCAGCAGCTTGTTTGCCTCACAGCCCCGCAAAATTCCCAGGGAGCTGTTTTTT
CDR3: CASSLFASQPRKIPRELFF

J: TRBJ2-1
D: NA
size: NA
V: TRBV4-3
DNA: TGCGCCAGCAGCCCAGGGACTGCAACCTACAATGAGCAGTTCTTC
CDR3: CASSPGTATYNEQFF

J: TRBJ2-7
D: NA
size: NA
V: TRBV28
DNA: TGTGCCAGCAGTTTCGGACCGATCTACGGGCAGTACTTC
CDR3: CASSFGPIYGQYF

J: TRBJ2-5
D: NA
size: few
V: TRBV2
DNA: TGTGCCAGCAGTGCATTCAACCAAGAGACCCAGTACTTC
CDR3: CASSAFNQETQYF

J: TRBJ1-5
D: NA
size: many
V: TRBV2
DNA: TGTGCCAGCAGTGAAGACCCCTCCCCTAATCAGCCCCAGCATTTT
CDR3: CASSEDPSPNQPQHF

J: TRBJ2-5
D: NA
size: NA
V: TRBV6-1
DNA: TGTGCCAGCAGTGCTTATATCGTCCAAGAGACCCAGTACTTC
CDR3: CASSAYIVQETQYF

J: TRBJ1-6
D: NA
size: NA
V: TRBV11-2
DNA: TGTGCCAGCAGCTTGGTGGGGAATTATAATTCACCCCTCCACTTT
CDR3: CASSLVGNYNSPLHF

J: TRBJ1-4
D: NA
size: NA
V: TRBV5-1
DNA: TGCGCCAGCAGGATAACCGGGTTATCCAGTGAAAAACTGTTTTTT
CDR3: CASRITGLSSEKLFF

J: TRBJ2-1
D: NA
size: NA
V: TRBV18
DNA: TGTGCCAGCTCACCACCAAGAAACTCATTAGGCGATGAGCAGTTCTTC
CDR3: CASSPPRNSLGDEQFF

J: TRBJ2-3
D: TRBD2
size: NA
V: TRBV27
DNA: TGTGCCAGCAGTTACAGCGGGAGGGGGACAGATACGCAGTATTTT
CDR3: CASSYSGRGTDTQYF

J: TRBJ2-7
D: TRBD1
size: NA
V: TRBV6-4
DNA: TGTGCCAGCAGTGACTCGACACCGGGACAGGGGGGCGAGCAGTACTTC
CDR3: CASSDSTPGQGGEQYF

J: TRBJ1-5
D: NA
size: NA
V: TRBV19
DNA: TGTGCCAGCAGACAACCGGGACGCAATCAGCCCCAGCATTTT
CDR3: CASRQPGRNQPQHF

J: TRBJ2-1
D: NA
size: NA
V: TRBV27
DNA: TGTGCCAGCACCCGGGCTAGCAGGTCGGGTGAGCAGTTCTTC
CDR3: CASTRASRSGEQFF

J: TRBJ2-3
D: TRBD1
size: once
V: TRBV4-2
DNA: TGTGCCAGCAGCCAAGGGACAGGGGGTCGGGGCACAGATACGCAGTATTTT
CDR3: CASSQGTGGRGTDTQYF

J: TRBJ2-6
D: NA
size: NA
V: TRBV18
DNA: TGTGCCAGCTCACCGGAGGGTGGGGCCAACGTCCTGACTTTC
CDR3: CASSPEGGANVLTF

J: TRBJ1-5
D: NA
size: once
V: TRBV4-3
DNA: TGCGCCAGCAGCCAGGGCAAATATGGTGACAATCAGCTCCAGCATTTT
CDR3: CASSQGKYGDNQLQHF

J: TRBJ1-1
D: NA
size: NA
V: TRBV19
DNA: TGTGCCAGTAGTATAATTGAGGCCGGAGGTGAAGCTTTCTTT
CDR3: CASSIIEAGGEAFF

J: TRBJ1-6
D: TRBD1
size: NA
V: TRBV2
DNA: TGTGCCAGCAGTGCGGACAGGGGAGTGAATTCACCCCTCCACTTT
CDR3: CASSADRGVNSPLHF